This entry is about one T cell receptor beta chain. Between the trimmed V and J ends, which lost 1 base and 4 bases, there was a span of 21 bases. The CDR3 spans 19 residues. Germline V gene data show CDR1 as SGHDT and CDR2 as YYEEEE. These data are taken from a study of blood T cell repertoires in COVID-19. Clones were read by immunoSEQ multiplex PCR, and TCRdb kept only the in-frame ones, dropping some. This sample has over 400,000 clones; 70% to 90% occur once, and the top ten carry roughly 8%. The chain couples TRBV5-6 to TRBJ2-6; maybe TRBD1 (5 bases). This sequence originates from a woman aged 55-69 years who had recovered from COVID-19. Sequenced: PBMCs or T cells enriched from blood (not recorded which). The CDR3 nucleotides are TGTGCCAGCAGCTTGTCGAGGACATCACAATCTCTGGGGGCCAACGTCCTGACTTTC. Its translation is CASSLSRTSQSLGANVLTF. Supplemented by reference TRBV5-6 and TRBJ2-6, the full variable domain reads DAGVTQSPTHLIKTRGQQVTLRCSPKSGHDTVSWYQQALGQGPQFIFQYYEEEERQRGNFPDRFSGHQFPNYSSELNVNALLLGDSALYLCASSLSRTSQSLGANVLTFGAGSRLTVL.